The next 25 T cell receptor beta chains were all read from a single sample in a study of OX40 agonist ivuxolimab in advanced cancers. The method was immunoSEQ multiplex PCR; TCRdb's version includes in-frame clones alone and lacks a portion of them. The top ten hold approximately 0.3% of the sample, which has around 150,000 clones, approximately 94% seen once. The material was CD4+ or CD8+ T cells sorted from blood, obtained in a trial of the OX40 agonist ivuxolimab. These receptors were obtained from an adult with an advanced solid tumor such as melanoma, head and neck, liver or kidney cancer.

This chain connects TRBV5-1 to TRBJ2-5, with D possibly matching TRBD2 (5 bases). Germline CDR1 is SGHRS and CDR2 is YFSETQ. This CDR3 comprises 15 residues. V was cut by 1 base and J by 1 base, with 11 bases left in between. The CDR3 loop reads CASSLSAGSQETQYF. CDR3 DNA: TGCGCCAGCAGCTTGTCGGCGGGCTCCCAAGAGACCCAGTACTTC.

The V and J genes are TRBV7-2 and TRBJ1-1, with D maybe TRBD1 (6 bases). Germline assignment: CDR1 SGHTA and CDR2 FQGNSA. The CDR3 is made up of 14 amino acids. With 5 bases removed from V and 0 bases from J, the gap between germline ends came to 10 bases. The CDR3 is CASSVGQMNTEAFF. DNA of the CDR3: TGTGCCAGCAGCGTAGGACAGATGAACACTGAAGCTTTCTTT.

The rearrangement joins TRBV28 to TRBJ1-2, with 12 positions matching TRBD1. Losses at the gene ends were 5 bases for V and 4 bases for J; bases not matched to a gene: 11. The CDR3 has 17 amino acids. CDR1 MDHEN and CDR2 SYDVKM come from the germline V gene. The CDR3 region is CASSRPGQGAASYGYTF. CDR3 DNA: TGTGCCAGCAGTAGACCGGGACAGGGGGCGGCTAGCTATGGCTACACCTTC.

This chain links TRBV5-1 with TRBJ2-3; tentatively, D is TRBD1 or TRBD2 (5 bases each). The CDR3 consists of 15 residues. Germline CDR1 is SGHRS and CDR2 is YFSETQ. Deletions cut 4 bases from V and 4 bases from J, with 16 bases between. The chain's CDR3 is CASSPTGASADTQYF. The CDR3 nucleotides are TGCGCCAGCAGCCCCACCGGGGCCTCCGCAGATACGCAGTATTTT. The full variable domain, with the rest looked up from reference TRBV5-1 and TRBJ2-3, is KAGVTQTPRYLIKTRGQQVTLSCSPISGHRSVSWYQQTPGQGLQFLFEYFSETQRNKGNFPGRFSGRQFSNSRSEMNVSTLELGDSALYLCASSPTGASADTQYFGPGTRLTVL.

The J gene is TRBJ1-4, the V gene TRBV7-2; D is unclear. Germline loops: CDR1 SGHTA, CDR2 FQGNSA. The length of the CDR3 is 16 residues. The ends were cut back, 4 bases at V and 0 bases at J, with 12 bases in the middle. CDR3 sequence reads: CASSSHYGATNEKLFF. Written as DNA, the CDR3 is TGTGCCAGCAGCTCTCATTACGGGGCAACTAATGAAAAACTGTTTTTT.

This clone was seen once. The gene calls are TRBV29-1 and TRBJ1-1; 11 bases agree with TRBD1. Germline CDR1 reads SQVTM; CDR2 reads ANQGSEA. V lost 5 bases to trimming and J lost 1 base; unmatched junction nucleotides: 15. The CDR3 totals 18 residues. CDR3 DNA sequence: TGCAGCGTTCAAAAGGTAGGAGGACAGGGGGCGCGGAACACTGAAGCTTTCTTT. Translation gives CSVQKVGGQGARNTEAFF.

This sequence joins TRBV5-5 and TRBJ2-7; 8 bases map to TRBD1. The J segment lost 2 bases and the V segment lost 5 bases, leaving 9 bases of the junction unmatched. The CDR3 has 15 residues. CDR1 is SGHKS, CDR2 YYEKEE, per germline (reference sequence). This CDR3 reads CASSLATGATYEQYF. The DNA of the CDR3 is TGTGCCAGCAGTTTAGCGACAGGGGCTACCTACGAGCAGTACTTC.

V and J are TRBV5-1 and TRBJ1-1, with TRBD1 as a possible D gene (6 bases). The CDR3 length is 15 residues. The V and J ends lost 4 bases and 5 bases respectively, with 18 bases between them. The germline gives CDR1 SGHRS, CDR2 YFSETQ. CDR3 sequence (DNA): TGCGCCAGCAGCCCCCCCGACAGGTTTCAGACTGAAGCTTTCTTT. It is translated as CASSPPDRFQTEAFF.

J is TRBJ1-1 and V is TRBV4-3; D uncertain. Germline V CDR1 and CDR2: LGHNA, YSLEER. The CDR3 contains 14 residues. Trimming cost V 2 bases and J 7 bases, with 14 bases left between them. CDR3 loop: CASSQNSEVGEAFF. The CDR3 region has the DNA TGCGCCAGCAGCCAAAACTCAGAAGTTGGTGAAGCTTTCTTT.

The rearrangement links TRBV20-1 to TRBJ1-3; D not certain. The CDR3 is made up of 11 amino acids. V was clipped by 3 bases and J by 4 bases, with 4 bases between them. Germline values: CDR1 DFQATT, CDR2 SNEGSKA (reference sequence). The CDR3 DNA reads TGCAGTGCTAGTCTGGGAAACACCATATATTTT. Protein: CSASLGNTIYF.

The gene calls are TRBV30 and TRBJ1-1; 7 nucleotides line up with TRBD1. The CDR3 sequence is 12 residues long. V dropped 0 bases and J dropped 10; count of bases not matched to a gene: 5. Germline CDR1 reads GTSNPN; CDR2 reads SVGIG (reference sequence). The CDR3 DNA reads TGTGCCTGGAGTGTACAGGGGCCGGGAGCTTTCTTT. Its protein is CAWSVQGPGAFF.

The chain has TRBV4-3 and TRBJ2-2; maybe TRBD1 (6 bases). CDR1 and CDR2 from the germline V gene are LGHNA and YSLEER. This CDR3 has 15 residues. V lost 0 bases and J 6 bases, leaving 11 bases between the germline ends. Written as DNA, the CDR3 is TGCGCCAGCAGCCAAGAGTGGGGGCGGCCCGGGGAGCTGTTTTTT. Protein sequence: CASSQEWGRPGELFF.

This chain links TRBV7-2 with TRBJ2-7; 8 nucleotides match TRBD1. The germline V gene has CDR1 SGHTA and CDR2 FQGNSA. CDR3 length: 17 residues. V shed 1 base, J shed 3 bases, and the junction held 11 bases outside the gene matches. CDR3 region: CASSLEGTGRRHYEQYF. CDR3 DNA: TGTGCCAGCAGCTTAGAGGGGACAGGAAGGCGTCACTACGAGCAGTACTTC. The full variable domain, rest sourced from reference TRBV7-2 and TRBJ2-7, is GAGVSQSPSNKVTEKGKDVELRCDPISGHTALYWYRQSLGQGLEFLIYFQGNSAPDKSGLPSDRFSAERTGGSVSTLTIQRTQQEDSAVYLCASSLEGTGRRHYEQYFGPGTRLTVT.

The chain couples TRBV28 to TRBJ2-2, with TRBD1 matching over 7 bases. Trimming at V came to 5 bases and at J to 1 base, leaving 10 bases not matched to a gene. The CDR3 extends over 17 amino acids. The germline CDR1 and CDR2 sequences are MDHEN and SYDVKM. The CDR3 loop is CASSPQQGRGNTGELFF. CDR3 DNA sequence: TGTGCCAGCAGTCCCCAACAGGGGCGCGGGAACACCGGGGAGCTGTTTTTT.

This chain joins TRBV27 and TRBJ1-2; possible D gene TRBD1, 5 bases. Deletions cut 3 bases from V and 4 bases from J, with 12 bases between. The length of the CDR3 is 14 residues. From germline, CDR1 is MNHEY and CDR2 SMNVEV (reference sequence). The CDR3 DNA is TGTGCCAGCAGTTTTGCCGGGGCGGGCTATGGCTACACCTTC. Translated: CASSFAGAGYGYTF.

V is TRBV4-3 and J is TRBJ1-2, with unresolved D. Trimming left V 1 base short and J 4 bases short, with 13 bases between. CDR3 length: 15 residues. CDR1 is LGHNA, CDR2 YSLEER, per germline. DNA for the CDR3: TGCGCCAGCAGCCAAGTGGCAGGCGGTTCCTATGGCTACACCTTC. It translates to CASSQVAGGSYGYTF.

This chain's CDR3 is CASRPYRGSYEQYF. The CDR3 DNA reads TGTGCCAGCAGGCCCTACAGGGGATCCTACGAGCAGTACTTC. The rearrangement links TRBV6-1 to TRBJ2-7, with 7 bases fitting TRBD1. Germline loops: CDR1 MNHNS, CDR2 SASEGT. This CDR3 has 14 amino acids. Trimming at V came to 6 bases and at J to 1 base, leaving 6 bases not matched to a gene.

CDR3 coding DNA: TGTGCCAGCAGCCACGGTTCCGGGACAGGGAATAAGGAGCAGTTCTTC. Residues: CASSHGSGTGNKEQFF. The genes are TRBV7-9 and TRBJ2-1, with 9 bases aligning to TRBD1. With 5 bases clipped from V and 10 bases from J, the junction kept 15 bases outside the gene matches. CDR3 length: 16 residues. The germline gives CDR1 SEHNR, CDR2 FQNEAQ (reference sequence).

The chain joins TRBV5-1 to TRBJ2-1; 8 bases align to TRBD2. The CDR3 contains 13 residues. After removal of 7 bases from V and 10 bases from J, the junction contained 10 bases not matched to a gene. Per germline, CDR1 SGHRS and CDR2 YFSETQ. The chain's CDR3 is CASSPGGELEQFF. The CDR3 region has the DNA TGCGCCAGCTCCCCGGGGGGGGAGTTAGAGCAGTTCTTC. The whole variable domain, filled in from reference TRBV5-1 and TRBJ2-1, reads KAGVTQTPRYLIKTRGQQVTLSCSPISGHRSVSWYQQTPGQGLQFLFEYFSETQRNKGNFPGRFSGRQFSNSRSEMNVSTLELGDSALYLCASSPGGELEQFFGPGTRLTVL.

The chain uses TRBV7-2 and TRBJ1-3, with a weak D call TRBD1 (6 bases). From germline, CDR1 is SGHTA and CDR2 FQGNSA. Trimming stripped 3 bases from V and 4 bases from J, with 13 bases between. The CDR3 spans 15 residues. The CDR3: CASSFHTGSGNTIYF. CDR3 DNA sequence: TGTGCCAGCAGCTTCCACACAGGGTCCGGAAACACCATATATTTT.

The chain recombines TRBV15 with TRBJ2-7; D not resolved. Germline lookup yields CDR1 LNHNV and CDR2 YYDKDF (reference sequence). This CDR3 region has 15 residues. Trimming took 1 base from V and 0 from J, leaving 10 bases between them. The CDR3 protein is CATSRGRASSYEQYF. The CDR3 nucleotides are TGTGCCACCAGCAGAGGCCGGGCCTCCTCCTACGAGCAGTACTTC.

The gene calls are TRBV4-3 and TRBJ1-2; no clear D gene. CDR3 length: 15 amino acids. In germline, CDR1 is LGHNA, CDR2 YSLEER. Deletions cut 1 base from V and 7 bases from J, with 16 bases between. DNA for the CDR3: TGCGCCAGCAGCCAAGGACATAATTTATTGATTGGCTACACCTTC. It codes for CASSQGHNLLIGYTF.

The chain recombines TRBV5-4 with TRBJ2-3, with TRBD2 identical over 13 bases. CDR1 SGHNT and CDR2 YYREEE come from the germline V gene (reference sequence). Unmatched junction bases numbered 3, after V lost 4 bases and J lost 1 base. This CDR3 contains 16 residues. CDR3 loop: CASSGLAGEGTDTQYF. The CDR3 nucleotides read TGTGCCAGCAGCGGACTAGCGGGGGAAGGCACAGATACGCAGTATTTT.

V gene TRBV7-8 combines with J gene TRBJ2-7; D is perhaps TRBD2 (5 bases). This CDR3 contains 14 residues. Germline lookup yields CDR1 SGHVS and CDR2 FQNEAQ. V lost 5 bases to trimming and J lost 7 bases, with 18 bases between them. The CDR3 bases are TGTGCCAGCAGCCCCGGGATTCCCCGACGGGAGCAGTACTTC. It yields the protein CASSPGIPRREQYF.

The J gene is TRBJ1-3, the V gene TRBV28, with TRBD1 identical over 8 bases. V shed 6 bases and J 3 bases; nucleotides not matched to a gene: 10. The CDR3 spans 16 residues. Germline V lookup: CDR1 MDHEN, CDR2 SYDVKM. CDR3 DNA sequence: TGTGCCAGCAGGCCTAGGACAGGGAATGTTGGAAACACCATATATTTT. This codes for CASRPRTGNVGNTIYF.